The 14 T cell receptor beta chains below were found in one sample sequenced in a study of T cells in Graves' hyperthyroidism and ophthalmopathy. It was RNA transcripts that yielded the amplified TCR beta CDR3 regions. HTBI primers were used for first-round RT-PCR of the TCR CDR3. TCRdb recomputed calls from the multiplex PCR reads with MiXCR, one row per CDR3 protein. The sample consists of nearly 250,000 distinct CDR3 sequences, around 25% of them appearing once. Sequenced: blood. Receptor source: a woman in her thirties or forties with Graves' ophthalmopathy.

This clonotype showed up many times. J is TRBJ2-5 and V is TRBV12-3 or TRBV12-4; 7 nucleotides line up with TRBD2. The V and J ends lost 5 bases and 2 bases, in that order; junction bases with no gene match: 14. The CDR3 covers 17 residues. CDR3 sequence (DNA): TGTGCCAGCAGTGACATGGGGGATAGCGGGCTTCAAGAGACCCAGTACTTC. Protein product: CASSDMGDSGLQETQYF.

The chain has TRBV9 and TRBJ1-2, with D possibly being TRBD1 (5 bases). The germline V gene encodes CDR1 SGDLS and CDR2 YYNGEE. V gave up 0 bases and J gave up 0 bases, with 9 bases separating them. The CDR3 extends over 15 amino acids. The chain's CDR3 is CASSVGAGTNYGYTF. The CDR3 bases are TGTGCCAGCAGCGTAGGTGCAGGGACTAACTATGGCTACACCTTC.

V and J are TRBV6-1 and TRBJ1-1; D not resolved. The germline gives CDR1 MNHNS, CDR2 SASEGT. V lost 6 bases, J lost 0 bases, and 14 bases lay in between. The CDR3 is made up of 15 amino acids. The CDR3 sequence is CASRQATLMNTEAFF. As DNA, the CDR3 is TGTGCCAGCAGGCAGGCTACTTTAATGAACACTGAAGCTTTCTTT.

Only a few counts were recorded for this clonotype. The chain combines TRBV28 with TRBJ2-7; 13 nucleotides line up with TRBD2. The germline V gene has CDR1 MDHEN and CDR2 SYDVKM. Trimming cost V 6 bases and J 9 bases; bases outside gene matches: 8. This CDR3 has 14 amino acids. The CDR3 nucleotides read TGTGCCAGCAGGAGGACTAGCGGGAGTTCTGGGCAGTACTTC. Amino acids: CASRRTSGSSGQYF.

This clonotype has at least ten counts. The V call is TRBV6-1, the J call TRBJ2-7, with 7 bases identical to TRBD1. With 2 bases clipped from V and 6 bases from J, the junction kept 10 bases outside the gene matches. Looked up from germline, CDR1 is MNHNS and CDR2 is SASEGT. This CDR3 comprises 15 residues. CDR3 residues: CASSERGTALREQYF. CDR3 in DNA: TGTGCCAGCAGTGAAAGGGGGACAGCCTTACGCGAGCAGTACTTC.

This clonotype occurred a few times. This CDR3 is CSAATEYTEAFF. The CDR3 DNA follows: TGCAGTGCGGCCACGGAGTACACTGAAGCTTTCTTT. The chain uses TRBV20-1 and TRBJ1-1; D is uncertain. The ends were cut back, 6 bases at V and 3 bases at J, with 11 bases in the middle. This CDR3 has 12 residues. Germline lookup yields CDR1 DFQATT and CDR2 SNEGSKA (reference sequence).

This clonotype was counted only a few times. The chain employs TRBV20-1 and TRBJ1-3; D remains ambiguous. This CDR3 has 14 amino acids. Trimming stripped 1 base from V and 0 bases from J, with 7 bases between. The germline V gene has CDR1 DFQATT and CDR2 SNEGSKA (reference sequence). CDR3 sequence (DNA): TGCAGTGCTAGAGTGGCAAGCTCTGGAAACACCATATATTTT. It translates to CSARVASSGNTIYF.

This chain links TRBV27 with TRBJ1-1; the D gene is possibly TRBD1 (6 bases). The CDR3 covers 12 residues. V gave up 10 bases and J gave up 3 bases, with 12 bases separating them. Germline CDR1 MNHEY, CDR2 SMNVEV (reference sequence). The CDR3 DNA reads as TGTGCCACCGCCGGGGGCGACACTGAAGCTTTCTTT. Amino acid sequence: CATAGGDTEAFF.

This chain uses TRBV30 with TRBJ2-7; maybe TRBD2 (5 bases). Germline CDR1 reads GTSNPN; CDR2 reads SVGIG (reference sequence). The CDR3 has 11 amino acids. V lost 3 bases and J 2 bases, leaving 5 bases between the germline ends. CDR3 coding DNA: TGTGCCTGGAGGACTACCTACGAGCAGTACTTC. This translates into CAWRTTYEQYF.

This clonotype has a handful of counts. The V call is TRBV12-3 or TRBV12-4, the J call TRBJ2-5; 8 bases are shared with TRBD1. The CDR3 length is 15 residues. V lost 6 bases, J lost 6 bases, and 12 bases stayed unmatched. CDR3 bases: TGTGCCAGCAGGTCAGGGGGCGCGGGTTCAAAGACCCAGTACTTC. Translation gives CASRSGGAGSKTQYF.

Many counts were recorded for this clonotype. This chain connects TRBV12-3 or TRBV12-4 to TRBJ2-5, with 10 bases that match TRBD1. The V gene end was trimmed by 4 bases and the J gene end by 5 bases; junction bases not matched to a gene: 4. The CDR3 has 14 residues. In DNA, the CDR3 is TGTGCCAGCAGTTCGGGACAGGGGAAGGAGACCCAGTACTTC. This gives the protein CASSSGQGKETQYF.

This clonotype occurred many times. The CDR3 DNA is TGTGCCAGCTGTAGATCGCGGAACTCCTACGAGCAGTACTTC. Translation gives CASCRSRNSYEQYF. The chain has TRBV2 and TRBJ2-7; D gene unclear. Germline V gene data show CDR1 as SNHLY and CDR2 as FYNNEI. The CDR3 totals 14 residues. V lost 8 bases, J lost 0 bases, and 14 bases lay in between.

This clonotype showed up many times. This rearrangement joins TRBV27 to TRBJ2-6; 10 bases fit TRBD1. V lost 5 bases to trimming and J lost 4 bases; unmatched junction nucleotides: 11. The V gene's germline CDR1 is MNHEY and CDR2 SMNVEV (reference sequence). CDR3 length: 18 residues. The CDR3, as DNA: TGTGCCAGCAGTCCTGACAGGGGGCGTTTTTCAGGGGCCAACGTCCTGACTTTC. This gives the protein CASSPDRGRFSGANVLTF.

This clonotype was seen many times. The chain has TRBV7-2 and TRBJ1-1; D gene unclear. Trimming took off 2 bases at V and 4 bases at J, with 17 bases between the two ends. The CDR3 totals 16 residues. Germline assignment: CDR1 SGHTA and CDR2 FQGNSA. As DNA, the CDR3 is TGTGCCAGCAGCTTAAGCGGGTTTTCAAGTGGCACTGAAGCTTTCTTT. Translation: CASSLSGFSSGTEAFF.